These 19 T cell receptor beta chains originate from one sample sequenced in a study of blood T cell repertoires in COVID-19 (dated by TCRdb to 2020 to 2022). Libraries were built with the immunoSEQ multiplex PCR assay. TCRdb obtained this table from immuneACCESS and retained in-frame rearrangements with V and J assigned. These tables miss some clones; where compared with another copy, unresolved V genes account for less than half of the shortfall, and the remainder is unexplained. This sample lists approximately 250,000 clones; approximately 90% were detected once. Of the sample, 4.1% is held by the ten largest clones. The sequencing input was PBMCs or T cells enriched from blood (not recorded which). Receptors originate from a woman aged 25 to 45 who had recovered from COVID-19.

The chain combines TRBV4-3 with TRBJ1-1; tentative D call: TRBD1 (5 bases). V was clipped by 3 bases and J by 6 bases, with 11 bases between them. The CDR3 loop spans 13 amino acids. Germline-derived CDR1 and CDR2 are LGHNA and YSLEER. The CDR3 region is CASSHLGDSEAFF. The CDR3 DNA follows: TGCGCCAGCAGCCATCTAGGGGATTCTGAAGCTTTCTTT.

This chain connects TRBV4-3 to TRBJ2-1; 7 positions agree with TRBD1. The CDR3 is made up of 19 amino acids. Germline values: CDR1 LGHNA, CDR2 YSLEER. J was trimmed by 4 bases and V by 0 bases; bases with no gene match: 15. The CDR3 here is CASSQEGGHSVPDYNEQFF. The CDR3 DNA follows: TGCGCCAGCAGCCAAGAAGGGGGCCACAGCGTCCCAGATTACAATGAGCAGTTCTTC.

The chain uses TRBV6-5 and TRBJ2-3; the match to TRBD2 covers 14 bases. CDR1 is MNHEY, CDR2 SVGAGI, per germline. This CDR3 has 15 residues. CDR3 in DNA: TGTAAAACCGGGACTAGCGGGAGCACCGCAGATACGCAGTATTTT. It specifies CKTGTSGSTADTQYF.

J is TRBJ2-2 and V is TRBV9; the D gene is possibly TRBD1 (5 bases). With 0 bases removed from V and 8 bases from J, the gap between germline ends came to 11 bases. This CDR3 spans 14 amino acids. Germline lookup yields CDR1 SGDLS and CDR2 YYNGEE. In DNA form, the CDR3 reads TGTGCCAGCAGCGTAGTACCAGGGAAAGGGGAGCTGTTTTTT. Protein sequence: CASSVVPGKGELFF.

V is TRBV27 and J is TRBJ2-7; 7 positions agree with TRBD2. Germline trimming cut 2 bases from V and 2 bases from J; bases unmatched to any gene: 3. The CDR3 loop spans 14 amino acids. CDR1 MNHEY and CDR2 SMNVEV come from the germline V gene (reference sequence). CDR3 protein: CASSLLADTYEQYF. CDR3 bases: TGTGCCAGCAGTTTACTAGCGGATACCTACGAGCAGTACTTC.

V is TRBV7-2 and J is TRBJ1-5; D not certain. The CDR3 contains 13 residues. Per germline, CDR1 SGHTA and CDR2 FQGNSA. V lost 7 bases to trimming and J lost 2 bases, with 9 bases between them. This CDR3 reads CASTREGNQPQHF. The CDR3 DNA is TGTGCCAGCACCCGAGAAGGCAATCAGCCCCAGCATTTT. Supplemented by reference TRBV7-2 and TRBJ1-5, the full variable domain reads GAGVSQSPSNKVTEKGKDVELRCDPISGHTALYWYRQSLGQGLEFLIYFQGNSAPDKSGLPSDRFSAERTGGSVSTLTIQRTQQEDSAVYLCASTREGNQPQHFGDGTRLSIL.

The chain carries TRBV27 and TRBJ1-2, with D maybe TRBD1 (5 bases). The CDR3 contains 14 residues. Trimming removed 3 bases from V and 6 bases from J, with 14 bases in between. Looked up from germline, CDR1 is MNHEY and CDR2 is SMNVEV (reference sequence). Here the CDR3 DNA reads TGTGCCAGCAGTTTCGGGCAGGGTGGGGATGGCTACACCTTC. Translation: CASSFGQGGDGYTF.

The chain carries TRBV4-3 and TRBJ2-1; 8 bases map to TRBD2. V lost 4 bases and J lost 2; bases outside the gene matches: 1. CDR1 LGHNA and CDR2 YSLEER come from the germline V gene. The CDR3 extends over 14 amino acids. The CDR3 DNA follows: TGCGCCAGCAGCCCGGGACTAGCCTACAATGAGCAGTTCTTC. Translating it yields CASSPGLAYNEQFF.

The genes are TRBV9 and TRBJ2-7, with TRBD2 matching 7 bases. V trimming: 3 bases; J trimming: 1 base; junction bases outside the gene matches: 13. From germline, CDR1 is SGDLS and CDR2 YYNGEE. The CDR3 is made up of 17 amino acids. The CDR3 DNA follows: TGTGCCAGCAGCGAGACCTCGAAGGCTAGCGGTTCCTACGAGCAGTACTTC. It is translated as CASSETSKASGSYEQYF.

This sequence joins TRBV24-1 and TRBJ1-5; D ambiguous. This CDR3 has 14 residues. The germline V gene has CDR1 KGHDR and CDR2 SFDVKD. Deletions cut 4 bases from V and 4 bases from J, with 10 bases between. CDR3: CATSEPYLNQPQHF. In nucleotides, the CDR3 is TGTGCCACCAGTGAGCCCTACCTGAATCAGCCCCAGCATTTT.

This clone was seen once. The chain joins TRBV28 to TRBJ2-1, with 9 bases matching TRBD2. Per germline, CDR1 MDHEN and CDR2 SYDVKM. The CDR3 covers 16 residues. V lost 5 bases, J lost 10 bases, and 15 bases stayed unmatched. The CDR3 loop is CASSESTSGREGEQFF. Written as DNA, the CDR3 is TGTGCCAGCAGTGAGTCGACTAGCGGACGTGAGGGGGAGCAGTTCTTC.

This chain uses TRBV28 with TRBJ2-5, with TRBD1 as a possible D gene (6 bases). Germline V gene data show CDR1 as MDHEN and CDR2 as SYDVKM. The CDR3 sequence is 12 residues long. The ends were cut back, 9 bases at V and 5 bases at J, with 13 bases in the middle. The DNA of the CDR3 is TGTGCCAGTCGAACAGGGCTGGAGACCCAGTACTTC. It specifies CASRTGLETQYF.

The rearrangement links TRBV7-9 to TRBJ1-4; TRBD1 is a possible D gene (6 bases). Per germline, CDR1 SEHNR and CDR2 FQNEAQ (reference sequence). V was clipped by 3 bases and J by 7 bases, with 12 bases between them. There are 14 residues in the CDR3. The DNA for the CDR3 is TGTGCCAGCAGCTTCCCAGGGGCGGGTGAAAAACTGTTTTTT. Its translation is CASSFPGAGEKLFF.

The chain's CDR3 is CASSLVGDTDTQYF. The CDR3 bases are TGTGCCAGCAGCTTGGTCGGGGACACAGATACGCAGTATTTT. The genes are TRBV7-3 and TRBJ2-3; D may be TRBD2 (5 bases). Trimming removed 3 bases from V and 2 bases from J, with 9 bases in between. CDR3 length: 14 amino acids. CDR1 is SGHTA and CDR2 is FQGTGA in the germline V gene.

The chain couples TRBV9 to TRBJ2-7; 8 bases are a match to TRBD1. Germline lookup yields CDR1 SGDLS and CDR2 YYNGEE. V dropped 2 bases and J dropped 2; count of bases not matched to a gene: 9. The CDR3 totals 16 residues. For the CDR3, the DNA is TGTGCCAGCAGCGTGGCGACAGGGGTAACACCCTACGAGCAGTACTTC. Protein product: CASSVATGVTPYEQYF. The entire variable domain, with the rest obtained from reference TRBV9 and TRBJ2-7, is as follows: DSGVTQTPKHLITATGQRVTLRCSPRSGDLSVYWYQQSLDQGLQFLIQYYNGEERAKGNILERFSAQQFPDLHSELNLSSLELGDSALYFCASSVATGVTPYEQYFGPGTRLTVT.

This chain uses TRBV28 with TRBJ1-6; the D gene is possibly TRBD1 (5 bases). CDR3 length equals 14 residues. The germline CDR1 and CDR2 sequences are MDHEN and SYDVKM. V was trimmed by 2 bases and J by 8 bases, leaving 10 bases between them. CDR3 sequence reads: CASSLPTGDSPLHF. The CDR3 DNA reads TGTGCCAGCAGTTTACCCACGGGGGATTCACCCCTCCACTTT.

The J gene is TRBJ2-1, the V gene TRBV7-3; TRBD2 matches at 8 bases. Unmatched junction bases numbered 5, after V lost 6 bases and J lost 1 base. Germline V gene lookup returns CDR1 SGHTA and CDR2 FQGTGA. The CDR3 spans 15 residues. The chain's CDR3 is CASSERERSYNEQFF. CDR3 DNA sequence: TGTGCCAGCAGTGAGCGGGAGCGGTCCTACAATGAGCAGTTCTTC.

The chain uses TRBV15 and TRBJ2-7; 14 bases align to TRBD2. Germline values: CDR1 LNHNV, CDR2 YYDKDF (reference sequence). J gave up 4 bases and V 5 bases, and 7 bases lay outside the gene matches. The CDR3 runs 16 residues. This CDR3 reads CATSARLAGGPYEQYF. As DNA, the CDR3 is TGTGCCACCAGCGCACGACTAGCGGGAGGGCCTTACGAGCAGTACTTC.

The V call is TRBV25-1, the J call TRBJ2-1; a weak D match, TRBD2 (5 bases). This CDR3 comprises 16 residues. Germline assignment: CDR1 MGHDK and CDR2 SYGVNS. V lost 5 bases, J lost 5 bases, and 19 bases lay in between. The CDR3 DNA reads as TGTGCCAGCAGTTCTGATAGAGGGAAGTTCAACAATGAGCAGTTCTTC. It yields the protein CASSSDRGKFNNEQFF.